Shown below are 12 T cell receptor beta chains from a single sample sequenced in a study of shared clonotypes between healthy human individuals. Generated by immunoSEQ multiplex PCR, the TCRdb table keeps only in-frame clones and is missing some. The sample holds approximately 530,000 clones; around 96% are singletons and the top ten take about 0.064%. Sequences were obtained from naive CD4+ T cells sorted from blood. The subset: CD45RA+ positively selected. All receptors derive from a woman aged 25 to 39 in good health.

This chain uses TRBV5-1 with TRBJ2-3; D not certain. Germline-derived CDR1 and CDR2 are SGHRS and YFSETQ. The CDR3 runs 16 residues. V lost 0 bases and J 6 bases, leaving 17 bases between the germline ends. The CDR3, as DNA: TGCGCCAGCAGCTTGGAGCCGCTCAATCCCCTGGATACGCAGTATTTT. It codes for CASSLEPLNPLDTQYF.

The genes are TRBV28 and TRBJ1-4; D not certain. This CDR3 has 12 amino acids. Trimming removed 4 bases at V and 7 bases at J, with 7 bases between. CDR1 MDHEN and CDR2 SYDVKM come from the germline V gene. Here the CDR3 reads CASSSTFEKLFF. For the CDR3, the DNA is TGTGCCAGCAGTTCGACCTTTGAAAAACTGTTTTTT.

This clone was recorded only once. This chain joins TRBV10-1 and TRBJ2-2; 10 positions agree with TRBD2. Trimming cost V 6 bases and J 8 bases; bases outside gene matches: 6. The CDR3 covers 14 residues. CDR1 and CDR2 (germline): WNHNN, SYGVQD (reference sequence). The CDR3 nucleotides are TGCGCCAGCAGCGAAAGCGGGAGGGCTGGGGAGCTGTTTTTT. Translation: CASSESGRAGELFF.

Details on this clone: Other DNA sequences in this sample translate to the same CDR3. V is TRBV28 and J is TRBJ2-1, with 7 bases lining up with TRBD2. This CDR3 contains 15 residues. V was pared by 6 bases and J by 0 bases, with 5 bases of the junction left unmatched. The germline V gene encodes CDR1 MDHEN and CDR2 SYDVKM. The CDR3 coding sequence is TGTGCCAGCAGCCTGGGAGGGAGCTCCTACAATGAGCAGTTCTTC. It encodes CASSLGGSSYNEQFF.

The J gene is TRBJ2-5, the V gene TRBV10-3; D could derive from TRBD1 or TRBD2 (5 bases each). V was cut by 6 bases and J by 1 base, with 12 bases left in between. Germline V gene sequence: CDR1 ENHRY, CDR2 SYGVKD. This CDR3 has 14 residues. The chain's CDR3 is CAISPGRIQETQYF. Here the CDR3 DNA reads TGTGCCATCAGCCCGGGACGCATCCAAGAGACCCAGTACTTC.

The chain uses TRBV21-1 and TRBJ2-1; the tabulated D call, TRBD1, remains unverified against the DNA. TRBV21-1 is assigned pseudogene status. The CDR3 length is 12 residues. The chain's CDR3 is CASGTGHNEQFF. DNA of the CDR3: TGTGCCAGCGGGACAGGCCACAATGAGCAGTTCTTC.

This chain uses TRBV11-3 with TRBJ2-5; D is unresolved. CDR3 length equals 13 residues. Germline V CDR1 and CDR2: SGHNT, YENEEA. With 3 bases removed from V and 1 base from J, the gap between germline ends came to 6 bases. The chain's CDR3 is CASSFGSQETQYF. The CDR3 nucleotides are TGTGCCAGCAGCTTTGGCTCCCAAGAGACCCAGTACTTC.

The chain combines TRBV6-1 with TRBJ2-7; 9 nucleotides align to TRBD1. J gave up 4 bases and V 5 bases, and 3 bases lay outside the gene matches. Looked up from germline, CDR1 is MNHNS and CDR2 is SASEGT. This CDR3 has 13 residues. This chain's CDR3 is CASSRDRDYEQYF. DNA of the CDR3: TGTGCCAGCAGTCGGGACAGGGATTACGAGCAGTACTTC.

The J gene is TRBJ2-7, the V gene TRBV7-6; tentatively, D is TRBD1 (6 bases). The V end lost 1 base, the J end lost 7 bases, and 17 bases lay between the germline ends. From germline, CDR1 is SGHVS and CDR2 FNYEAQ. The CDR3 length is 15 residues. The CDR3 DNA sequence: TGTGCCAGCAGCTTAGTGGGGGCTGAGGGAGAAGAGCAGTACTTC. Translating it yields CASSLVGAEGEEQYF.

J is TRBJ2-7 and V is TRBV28; D perhaps matches TRBD1 (6 bases). CDR1 and CDR2 (germline): MDHEN, SYDVKM. CDR3 length: 14 amino acids. V was trimmed by 6 bases and J by 2 bases, leaving 14 bases between them. The DNA of the CDR3 is TGTGCCAGCAGCCCGACAGGTGCGGCCTACGAGCAGTACTTC. Translating gives CASSPTGAAYEQYF.

The chain links TRBV21-1 to TRBJ2-2; TRBD1, the table's D call, was not compared with the DNA. TRBV21-1 is shown as a pseudogene. The CDR3 is 16 residues long. CDR3 bases: TGTGCCAGCAGCAAAGCTCAGAAAAGAAACACCGGGGAGCTGTTTTTT. Translation gives CASSKAQKRNTGELFF.

This CDR3 is CASSLRAEINTGELFF. The CDR3 DNA is TGTGCCAGCAGCTTAAGAGCGGAAATAAACACCGGGGAGCTGTTTTTT. The chain joins TRBV7-9 to TRBJ2-2; a weak D match, TRBD2 (5 bases). The CDR3 is 16 amino acids. CDR1 is SEHNR, CDR2 FQNEAQ, per germline (reference sequence). Trimming stripped 2 bases from V and 2 bases from J, with 12 bases between.